These 14 T cell receptor beta chains originate from one sample sequenced in a study of CXCR3-negative and CXCR3-positive naive CD8 T cells. Findings and caveats of the study: Against CXCR3-negative naive cells, CXCR3-positive naive cells showed more hydrophobic TRB CDR3s.

UMI-tagged TRB cDNA libraries were built via 5' RACE. TCRdb re-analyzed the 5' RACE reads; it lists each CDR3 protein once, without DNA. Its table lists tens of thousands of distinct CDR3 sequences. These TCRs are of unknown antigen specificity. The material sequenced was naive CXCR3+ CD8+ T cells from blood. Subset of the sample: CD45RO-CCR7+CD27+CD95- naive CD8+ T cells expressing CXCR3 (TNR3+). The receptor set was obtained from a human donor in good health. Some clones in this sample may be carry-over from other donors' samples.

The CDR3 protein is CASSTGFEQYF. The gene calls are TRBV12-3 or TRBV12-4 and TRBJ2-7. The CDR3 consists of 11 residues.

This chain joins TRBV5-1 and TRBJ1-2; TCRdb designates TRBD1, a call that cannot be tested without DNA. The CDR3 has 13 residues. Germline assignment: CDR1 SGHRS and CDR2 YFSETQ. The chain's CDR3 is CASAQQGDYGYTF.

J is TRBJ2-7 and V is TRBV15. The CDR3 totals 14 residues. Germline CDR1 and CDR2: LNHNV and YYDKDF (reference sequence). The CDR3 here is CATTHEGLHHEQYF.

The chain recombines TRBV5-1 with TRBJ2-1; TCRdb's D call, TRBD2, is unchecked because there is no DNA. Germline V CDR1 and CDR2: SGHRS, YFSETQ. The CDR3 is made up of 16 amino acids. The CDR3 here is CASSILSSGRGNEQFF.

The V gene is TRBV23-1, the J gene TRBJ2-7; absent DNA, TCRdb's TRBD1 call cannot be checked. TRBV23-1 is recorded as an ORF, its role being uncertain. The CDR3 sequence is 16 residues long. The CDR3 sequence is CASSQSRLPNFYEQYF.

The chain recombines TRBV6-6 with TRBJ2-3; TCRdb calls TRBD1, which cannot be checked without DNA. Germline CDR1 MNHNY, CDR2 SVGAGI (reference sequence). There are 13 residues in the CDR3. CDR3 sequence reads: CASAEDSSYTQYF.

The V gene is TRBV29-1, the J gene TRBJ2-7. Germline lookup yields CDR1 SQVTM and CDR2 ANQGSEA. The CDR3 spans 13 residues. This CDR3 is CSVRRGDSYEQYF.

The chain has TRBV9 and TRBJ2-5; the TRBD1 assignment by TCRdb is unverifiable without DNA. In germline, CDR1 is SGDLS, CDR2 YYNGEE. This CDR3 has 15 residues. The CDR3 is CASSVGQGAAETQYF. Supplemented by reference TRBV9 and TRBJ2-5, the full variable domain reads DSGVTQTPKHLITATGQRVTLRCSPRSGDLSVYWYQQSLDQGLQFLIQYYNGEERAKGNILERFSAQQFPDLHSELNLSSLELGDSALYFCASSVGQGAAETQYFGPGTRLLVL.

This chain links TRBV4-1 with TRBJ2-1; with no DNA, the TCRdb D assignment of TRBD1 cannot be verified. Germline V CDR1 and CDR2: MGHRA, YSYEKL. CDR3 length: 14 amino acids. CDR3 sequence: CASSPDRYVNEQFF.

This rearrangement joins TRBV10-3 to TRBJ2-5; TCRdb reports TRBD1, a call that lacks DNA to check it against. This CDR3 is 15 amino acids long. Germline V gene sequence: CDR1 ENHRY, CDR2 SYGVKD. CDR3 amino acids: CAISEFRTGEETQYF.

The CDR3 sequence is CASSASGDTGELFF. The gene calls are TRBV6-4 and TRBJ2-2; TCRdb picks TRBD1, but there is no DNA to check that call. This CDR3 contains 14 residues. Germline CDR1 MRHNA, CDR2 SNTAGT.

CDR3: CSARDPDDNEQFF. The rearrangement joins TRBV20-1 to TRBJ2-1; TCRdb calls TRBD1, which cannot be checked without DNA. CDR3 length equals 13 residues. In germline, CDR1 is DFQATT, CDR2 SNEGSKA (reference sequence).

The chain has TRBV3-1 and TRBJ2-1; checking the TCRdb D call of TRBD2 is not possible without DNA. There are 17 residues in the CDR3. The germline gives CDR1 LGHDT, CDR2 YNNKEL (reference sequence). The CDR3 loop reads CASSQDGPRSSYNEQFF.

This sequence joins TRBV6-2 or TRBV6-3 and TRBJ2-3; TCRdb lists TRBD1, though no DNA is available to test this call. Germline V lookup: CDR1 MNHEY, CDR2 SVGEGT. The CDR3 extends over 16 amino acids. The CDR3 sequence: CASRNLGAAAGNTQYF.